This T cell receptor (beta chain) comes out of a study of blood T cell repertoires in COVID-19. Assay used: immunoSEQ multiplex PCR; TCRdb lists only in-frame clones, some missing. Here the sample spans approximately 70,000 clones, over 75% being singletons. The CDR3 is 14 amino acids. Trimming took 6 bases from V and 6 from J, leaving 17 bases between them. Germline V gene data show CDR1 as SEHNR and CDR2 as FQNEAQ (reference sequence). The rearrangement uses TRBV7-9 and TRBJ1-1; D may be TRBD1 (6 bases). Material for sequencing was peripheral blood. The clonotype was recovered from a man between 35 and 55 years old with COVID-19, enrolled during active disease. CDR3 bases: TGTGCCAGCAGTCCTATACAGGGTGGCGCTGAAGCTTTCTTT. It is translated as CASSPIQGGAEAFF.